Listed below are T cell receptor beta chains from one sample, sequenced in a study of T cells in Graves' hyperthyroidism and ophthalmopathy. TCRdb reanalysed the multiplex PCR reads using MiXCR and keeps one entry per CDR3 protein. The table lists some 250,000 distinct CDR3 sequences, roughly 15% of them singletons. Material for sequencing was blood. The receptor set was obtained from a woman aged 50 to 65 with Graves' hyperthyroidism that later progressed to Graves' ophthalmopathy. CDR3s include the opening cysteine and the closing phenylalanine or tryptophan. Fields, in order: D gene, clone size, J gene, V gene, CDR3 DNA, CDR3 protein. The D gene is left open where the match is weak. Expanded clones are given a class, and other clones once, few, many or no size at all.

d_call: .
clone_size: many
j_call: TRBJ2-4
v_call: TRBV28
cdr3_nt: TGTGCCAGCAGTTTATACCTACAGGGAGGCATTCAGTACTTC
cdr3_aa: CASSLYLQGGIQYF

d_call: .
clone_size: many
j_call: TRBJ2-1
v_call: TRBV19
cdr3_nt: TGTGCCAGTAGTGGAGCGACGCGTGGTGAGCAGTTCTTC
cdr3_aa: CASSGATRGEQFF

d_call: TRBD1
clone_size: many
j_call: TRBJ1-5
v_call: TRBV2
cdr3_nt: TGTGCCAGCAGTGAAAAGACAGGGCTTCAGCCCCAGCATTTT
cdr3_aa: CASSEKTGLQPQHF

d_call: .
clone_size: many
j_call: TRBJ2-1
v_call: TRBV12-3/TRBV12-4
cdr3_nt: TGTGCCAGCAGCCTTAGCGTCAATGAGCAGTTCTTC
cdr3_aa: CASSLSVNEQFF

d_call: TRBD1
clone_size: many
j_call: TRBJ1-2
v_call: TRBV20-1
cdr3_nt: TGCAGTGCTAGAGATCCGGCAGGGGGCCGTAACTATGGCTACACCTTC
cdr3_aa: CSARDPAGGRNYGYTF

d_call: TRBD2
clone_size: .
j_call: TRBJ2-5
v_call: TRBV4-2
cdr3_nt: TGTGCCAGCAGCCGACAAAGTGGAAGCGGGAGTTTCCAAGAGACCCAGTACTTC
cdr3_aa: CASSRQSGSGSFQETQYF

d_call: TRBD2
clone_size: .
j_call: TRBJ2-1
v_call: TRBV7-9
cdr3_nt: TGTGCCAGCAGCCTTACTAGCGGGAGTCCTGATGAGCAGTTCTTC
cdr3_aa: CASSLTSGSPDEQFF

d_call: TRBD1
clone_size: many
j_call: TRBJ1-2
v_call: TRBV28
cdr3_nt: TGTGCCAGCAGATTCGGGACAGGGGAGGGCTATGGCTACACCTTC
cdr3_aa: CASRFGTGEGYGYTF

d_call: TRBD1
clone_size: many
j_call: TRBJ1-1
v_call: TRBV29-1
cdr3_nt: TGCAGCACTTCTACAGGGGGCTATACAACTGAAGCTTTCTTT
cdr3_aa: CSTSTGGYTTEAFF

d_call: TRBD2
clone_size: many
j_call: TRBJ2-3
v_call: TRBV5-1
cdr3_nt: TGCGCCAGCAGCCGAGGACTAGCGTTAAGCACAGATACGCAGTATTTT
cdr3_aa: CASSRGLALSTDTQYF

d_call: TRBD1
clone_size: few
j_call: TRBJ1-2
v_call: TRBV7-2
cdr3_nt: TGTGCCAGCAGCTTCTCGGACAGGGTTGGCTATGGCTACACCTTC
cdr3_aa: CASSFSDRVGYGYTF

d_call: .
clone_size: many
j_call: TRBJ2-5
v_call: TRBV6-1
cdr3_nt: TGTGCCAGCAATGGCCAGGGGAGGGAGACCCAGTACTTC
cdr3_aa: CASNGQGRETQYF

d_call: .
clone_size: many
j_call: TRBJ1-1
v_call: TRBV5-1
cdr3_nt: TGCGCCAGCACCCTGACACCGAACACTGAAGCTTTCTTT
cdr3_aa: CASTLTPNTEAFF

d_call: .
clone_size: few
j_call: TRBJ2-1
v_call: TRBV20-1
cdr3_nt: TGCAGTGCCAGTCGTCCAACCTACAATGAGCAGTTCTTC
cdr3_aa: CSASRPTYNEQFF

d_call: TRBD1
clone_size: many
j_call: TRBJ2-7
v_call: TRBV5-1
cdr3_nt: TGCGCCAGCAGAACAGGGGTCGAGCAGTACTTC
cdr3_aa: CASRTGVEQYF